The text below deals with one T cell receptor (beta chain). The target antigen is unknown. This specimen comes from a study of response to subunit inactivated influenza vaccine. The study, taken as a whole, reports: Each seasonal flu vaccination may recruit only limited new T cells, authors suggested.

MiXCR, applied by TCRdb to the RT-PCR reads, yields one record per CDR3 protein. The profile shows hundreds of thousands of distinct CDR3 sequences, 20% to 25% of them singletons. This CDR3 has 12 amino acids. With V trimmed by 3 bases and J by 12 bases, 7 bases remained unmatched. The germline V gene has CDR1 SQVTM and CDR2 ANQGSEA. This sequence joins TRBV29-1 and TRBJ2-3, with 9 bases fitting TRBD2. Source: PBMCs from blood, taken 21 months after vaccination. The source is a man between 50 and 69 years old who received an inactivated influenza vaccine. DNA for the CDR3: TGCAGCGTTGATAAAACTAGCGGGTCACAGTATTTT. It specifies CSVDKTSGSQYF.